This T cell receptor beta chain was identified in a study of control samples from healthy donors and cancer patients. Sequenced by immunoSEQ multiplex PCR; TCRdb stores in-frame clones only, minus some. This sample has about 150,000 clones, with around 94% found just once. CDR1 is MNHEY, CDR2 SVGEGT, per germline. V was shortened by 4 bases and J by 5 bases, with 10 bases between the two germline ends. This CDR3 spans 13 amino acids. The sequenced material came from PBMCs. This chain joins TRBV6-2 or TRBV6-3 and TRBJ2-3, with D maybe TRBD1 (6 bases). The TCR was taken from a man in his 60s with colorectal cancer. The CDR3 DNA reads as TGTGCCAGCAGTTTTGGGGGCCTAGATACGCAGTATTTT. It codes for CASSFGGLDTQYF.